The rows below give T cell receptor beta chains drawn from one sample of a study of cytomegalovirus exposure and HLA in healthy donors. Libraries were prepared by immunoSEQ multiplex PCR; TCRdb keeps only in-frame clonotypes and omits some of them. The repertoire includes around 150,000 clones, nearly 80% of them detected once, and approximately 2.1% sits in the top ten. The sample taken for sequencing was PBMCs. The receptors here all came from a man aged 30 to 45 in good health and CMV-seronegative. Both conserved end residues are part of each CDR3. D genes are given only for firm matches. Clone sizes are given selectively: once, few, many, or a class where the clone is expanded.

TGTGCCAGCGGGACAGGGAGTTACGAGCAGTACTTC | CASGTGSYEQYF | once | TRBJ2-7 | TRBV7-8 | TRBD1
TGTGCCAGCAGTTACAGCCTTGGAGCGCGGGCTGAAGCTTTCTTT | CASSYSLGARAEAFF | few | TRBJ1-1 | TRBV6-5 | .
TGTGCCAGCAGCCATTCTCCCCTAGCGGGGATCAATGAGCAGTTCTTC | CASSHSPLAGINEQFF | . | TRBJ2-1 | TRBV7-8 | TRBD2
TGCAGCGTTGACGGCGGGAGCTCCTACGAGCAGTACTTC | CSVDGGSSYEQYF | . | TRBJ2-7 | TRBV29-1 | TRBD2
TGTGCCAGCAGTTACTCAGCAGGGAACTACGAGCAGTACTTC | CASSYSAGNYEQYF | . | TRBJ2-7 | TRBV6-5 | .
TGTGCCAGCAGCTCCCTCGGGAGAAAAGAGACCCAGTACTTC | CASSSLGRKETQYF | . | TRBJ2-5 | TRBV7-2 | .
TGCGCCAGCAGTCACTTCGGGACAGAAATTAGGGAGACCCAGTACTTC | CASSHFGTEIRETQYF | . | TRBJ2-5 | TRBV23-1 | TRBD1
TGTGCCAGCAGCTTAGCGGCGGGCCGCACAGATACGCAGTATTTT | CASSLAAGRTDTQYF | . | TRBJ2-3 | TRBV11-2 | .
TGTGCCACCAGCGGAGGGGCGGGGGTAACCTACGAGCAGTACTTC | CATSGGAGVTYEQYF | . | TRBJ2-7 | TRBV15 | TRBD2
TGCAGCGTGAAGGGGATTAATCAGCCCCAGCATTTT | CSVKGINQPQHF | . | TRBJ1-5 | TRBV29-1 | .
TGTGCCAGCAGCTTCCAGGGGGACAATGAGCAGTTCTTC | CASSFQGDNEQFF | . | TRBJ2-1 | TRBV7-2 | TRBD1